This TCR beta chain was captured in a study of PD-L1 blockade in urothelial cancer. What went into each PCR as a spike was synthetic TCR analog templates. Produced via immunoSEQ multiplex PCR; TCRdb's table is partial and in-frame only. Of some 80,000 clones detected, 87% appear once; the ten largest clones hold 5% to 6%. V was cut by 6 bases and J by 3 bases, with 14 bases left in between. The CDR3 sequence is 14 residues long. Germline-derived CDR1 and CDR2 are LGHNA and YSLEER. The chain has TRBV4-3 and TRBJ1-2, with D tentatively TRBD1 (6 bases). This specimen was PBMCs, taken around atezolizumab (anti-PD-L1) treatment. The clonotype was recovered from a woman in her 70s with urothelial cancer. The CDR3 loop is CASSLHRVDYGYTF. The CDR3 nucleotides read TGCGCCAGCAGTCTTCACAGGGTTGACTATGGCTACACCTTC.